This is a list of T cell receptor beta chains from one sample in a study of Ad26.COV2.S vaccination and SARS-CoV-2 variants. This table comes from immunoSEQ multiplex PCR, and its TCRdb copy is limited to in-frame clones, with some not included. The repertoire holds 300,000 to 400,000 clones, with 86% as singletons. The input for sequencing was peripheral blood, taken in a trial of Ad26.COV2.S vaccine versus placebo. These receptors came from a person between 18 and 65 years old who received the Ad26.COV2.S COVID-19 vaccine or a placebo. Both conserved end residues are trimmed from each CDR3.

J	V	CDR3
TRBJ1-2	TRBV28	ASSSGQYDGYT
TRBJ1-2	TRBV11-2	ASSLDRQNGYT
TRBJ2-2	TRBV9	ASSVGTSYGNGELF
TRBJ2-7	TRBV5-1	ASSPQWGRVYEQY
TRBJ2-2	TRBV3-1/TRBV3-2	ASSDRANTGELF
TRBJ2-5	TRBV2	ASSGSSETQY
TRBJ1-6	TRBV6-4	ASSAVRGSPLH
TRBJ2-7	TRBV3-1/TRBV3-2	ASSDSTYEQY
TRBJ2-5	TRBV6-5	ASSQGFRETQY
TRBJ1-1	TRBV6-5	ASSYLRGTEAF
TRBJ2-7	TRBV28	ASSLGTGTYEQY
TRBJ1-1	TRBV18	AIRRGGIGTEAF
TRBJ2-1	TRBV6-2/TRBV6-3	ASSYSAGGGFNEQF
TRBJ2-1	TRBV5-6	ASSLWLSYNEQF
TRBJ1-1	TRBV5-1	ASSMLGVENTEAF
TRBJ2-5	TRBV28	ASSVPGQFQETQY
TRBJ2-7	TRBV10-3	AISPSGQSSYEQY
TRBJ1-5	TRBV24-1	AMGAWGVGNQPQH
TRBJ2-5	TRBV7-8	ASSFEAGRETQY
TRBJ2-5	TRBV5-4	ASSRGLLLQETQY
TRBJ2-5	TRBV5-1	ASSFVSGSEETQY
TRBJ2-1	TRBV21-1	ASSKDGEQF
TRBJ2-7	TRBV5-5	ASSPVHRDYEQY
TRBJ2-1	TRBV3-1/TRBV3-2	ASSWASGYNEQF
TRBJ1-6	TRBV4-3	ASSQDRPGNSPLH
TRBJ2-5	TRBV3-1/TRBV3-2	ASSQVVETQY